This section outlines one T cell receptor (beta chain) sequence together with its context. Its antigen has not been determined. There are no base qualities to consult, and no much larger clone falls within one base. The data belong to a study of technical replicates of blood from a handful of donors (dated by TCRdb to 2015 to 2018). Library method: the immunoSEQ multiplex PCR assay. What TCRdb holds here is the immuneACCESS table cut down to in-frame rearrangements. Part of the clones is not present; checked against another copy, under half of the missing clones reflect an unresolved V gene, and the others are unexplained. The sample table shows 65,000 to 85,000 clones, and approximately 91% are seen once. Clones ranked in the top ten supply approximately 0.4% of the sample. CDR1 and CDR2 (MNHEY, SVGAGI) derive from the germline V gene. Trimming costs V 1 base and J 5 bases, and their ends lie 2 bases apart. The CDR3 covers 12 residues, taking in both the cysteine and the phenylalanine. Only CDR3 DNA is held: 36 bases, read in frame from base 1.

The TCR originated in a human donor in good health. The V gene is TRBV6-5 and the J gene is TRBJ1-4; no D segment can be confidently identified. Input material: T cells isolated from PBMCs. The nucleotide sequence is TGTGCCAGCAGTTACTTAAATGAAAAACTGTTTTTT. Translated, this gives CASSYLNEKLFF.